This is a list of T cell receptor beta chains from one sample in a study of cytomegalovirus exposure and HLA in healthy donors. Profiling relied on immunoSEQ multiplex PCR, and the TCRdb table lists in-frame clones only, not all of them. The sample yields 150,000 to 180,000 clones, around 80% seen once. The specimen was PBMCs. Every receptor here comes from a man under 40 in good health and CMV-seropositive. CDR3s include the opening cysteine and the closing phenylalanine or tryptophan. The D gene is left open where the match is weak. A clone size is listed for some rows: how often the clone was seen (once, few, many), or a class if it is expanded.

clone size: NA; D gene: NA; J gene: TRBJ2-5; V gene: TRBV7-2; CDR3 protein: CASSNQVETQYF; CDR3 DNA: TGTGCCAGCAGCAACCAGGTGGAGACCCAGTACTTC
clone size: once; D gene: NA; J gene: TRBJ1-2; V gene: TRBV5-1; CDR3 protein: CASSSATRNYGYTF; CDR3 DNA: TGCGCCAGCAGCTCCGCGACACGGAACTATGGCTACACCTTC
clone size: few; D gene: TRBD2; J gene: TRBJ2-7; V gene: TRBV2; CDR3 protein: CASRGEGYEQYF; CDR3 DNA: TGTGCCAGCAGGGGGGAGGGCTACGAGCAGTACTTC
clone size: few; D gene: TRBD1; J gene: TRBJ2-7; V gene: TRBV19; CDR3 protein: CASTPGRQGVYEQYF; CDR3 DNA: TGTGCCAGTACCCCAGGCAGACAGGGGGTCTACGAGCAGTACTTC
clone size: NA; D gene: NA; J gene: TRBJ1-1; V gene: TRBV7-3; CDR3 protein: CASSSNSGAEAFF; CDR3 DNA: TGTGCCAGCAGCTCTAACTCGGGAGCTGAAGCTTTCTTT
clone size: NA; D gene: TRBD2; J gene: TRBJ2-7; V gene: TRBV2; CDR3 protein: CASTRTSGSSYEQYF; CDR3 DNA: TGTGCCAGCACTCGGACTAGCGGGAGCTCCTACGAGCAGTACTTC
clone size: NA; D gene: NA; J gene: TRBJ2-3; V gene: TRBV5-4; CDR3 protein: CASSLGRLARERPTDTQYF; CDR3 DNA: TGTGCCAGCAGCTTGGGACGGCTAGCCCGGGAGCGCCCCACAGATACGCAGTATTTT
clone size: NA; D gene: NA; J gene: TRBJ2-7; V gene: TRBV2; CDR3 protein: CASSEASPYEQYF; CDR3 DNA: TGTGCCAGCAGCGAGGCCTCCCCCTACGAGCAGTACTTC
clone size: few; D gene: TRBD2; J gene: TRBJ2-7; V gene: TRBV6-5; CDR3 protein: CASARLALTYEQYF; CDR3 DNA: TGTGCCAGCGCAAGACTAGCGTTGACCTACGAGCAGTACTTC
clone size: NA; D gene: NA; J gene: TRBJ2-6; V gene: TRBV30; CDR3 protein: CAWSLTDLSGANVLTF; CDR3 DNA: TGTGCCTGGAGTTTGACAGACCTCTCTGGGGCCAACGTCCTGACTTTC
clone size: NA; D gene: NA; J gene: TRBJ1-2; V gene: TRBV27; CDR3 protein: CASSLRVQGVGGYTF; CDR3 DNA: TGTGCCAGCAGTTTACGGGTGCAGGGTGTCGGGGGCTACACCTTC
clone size: few; D gene: TRBD1; J gene: TRBJ2-2; V gene: TRBV29-1; CDR3 protein: CSAKPGTGDTGELFF; CDR3 DNA: TGCAGCGCCAAGCCCGGGACAGGGGATACCGGGGAGCTGTTTTTT
clone size: NA; D gene: NA; J gene: TRBJ2-5; V gene: TRBV7-9; CDR3 protein: CASSLVPETQYF; CDR3 DNA: TGTGCCAGCAGCTTAGTTCCGGAGACCCAGTACTTC
clone size: NA; D gene: TRBD2; J gene: TRBJ2-1; V gene: TRBV10-3; CDR3 protein: CAIKIAGGLNNEQFF; CDR3 DNA: TGTGCCATCAAAATAGCGGGAGGGTTAAACAATGAGCAGTTCTTC
clone size: NA; D gene: NA; J gene: TRBJ1-2; V gene: TRBV2; CDR3 protein: CASSLEPYGYTF; CDR3 DNA: TGTGCCAGCAGTTTGGAGCCATATGGCTACACCTTC
clone size: NA; D gene: NA; J gene: TRBJ2-3; V gene: TRBV29-1; CDR3 protein: CSVTTGSSTQYF; CDR3 DNA: TGCAGCGTGACTACAGGGTCAAGTACGCAGTATTTT
clone size: NA; D gene: NA; J gene: TRBJ1-1; V gene: TRBV30; CDR3 protein: CAWCFRMNTEAFF; CDR3 DNA: TGTGCCTGGTGTTTTCGTATGAACACTGAAGCTTTCTTT
clone size: NA; D gene: NA; J gene: TRBJ2-6; V gene: TRBV7-9; CDR3 protein: CASSLAVASGGPGANVLTF; CDR3 DNA: TGTGCCAGCAGCTTAGCAGTAGCATCCGGGGGGCCTGGGGCCAACGTCCTGACTTTC
clone size: NA; D gene: NA; J gene: TRBJ2-1; V gene: TRBV7-3; CDR3 protein: CASSLTGEDEQFF; CDR3 DNA: TGTGCCAGCAGCTTAACGGGAGAGGATGAGCAGTTCTTC